These 27 T cell receptor beta chains originate from one sample sequenced in a study of T cells in women clearing cervical HPV infection listed by TCRdb under 2018. The library was prepared using the immunoSEQ multiplex PCR assay. The table was pulled from immuneACCESS by TCRdb, which kept in-frame rearrangements only. Such tables lose some clones; where checked, under half of the loss comes from unresolved V genes, and the rest has no known cause. The table for this sample records 25,000 to 35,000 clones. Together, the top ten hold around 9.2% of the sample. Sequencing input: blood buffy coat. These receptors originate from a woman between 18 and 69 years old with a cervical HPV16 infection that either progressed to CIN3+ or cleared (not recorded which).

The CDR3: CASSLGGQGHEQYF. The DNA read from the CDR3 is TGTGCCAGCAGCTTAGGGGGGCAGGGGCACGAG. V is TRBV11-3 and J is TRBJ2-7; tentatively, D is TRBD1 (6 bases). The read is 3 residues too short to cover the CDR3 end, so that end is filled in from the germline J gene. Trimming left V 1 base short and J 5 bases short, with 12 bases between. Germline V gives CDR1 SGHNT, CDR2 YENEEA. This CDR3 has 14 amino acids.

To note about this clone: The read comes to an end 3 residues before the CDR3 does, leaving the germline J gene to fill in the end. V gene TRBV27 combines with J gene TRBJ2-7, with D maybe TRBD1 (6 bases). The CDR3 is 14 residues long. V was pared by 2 bases and J by 4 bases, with 12 bases between. CDR1 and CDR2 from the germline V gene are MNHEY and SMNVEV (reference sequence). CDR3 region: CASSLKGQGYEQYF. The CDR3 DNA, read in part, is TGTGCCAGCAGTTTAAAGGGGCAGGGGTACGAG.

Note on this clone: The read ends 3 residues before the CDR3 terminus; that terminus is restored from the germline J gene. The chain has TRBV7-6 and TRBJ1-1; 7 positions agree with TRBD1. After removal of 4 bases from V and 2 bases from J, the junction contained 4 bases not matched to a gene. The CDR3 length is 14 residues. Germline values: CDR1 SGHVS, CDR2 FNYEAQ. This CDR3 is CASSSGTANTEAFF. The CDR3 bases that were read are TGTGCCAGCAGCTCCGGGACAGCTAACACTGAA.

In regard to this clone: Sequencing ends 3 residues short of the CDR3 end; the germline J gene provides the rest. This chain links TRBV5-4 with TRBJ2-5; D might be TRBD2 (6 bases). With 3 bases removed from V and 0 bases from J, the gap between germline ends came to 15 bases. CDR1 and CDR2 from the germline V gene are SGHNT and YYREEE (reference sequence). This CDR3 is 16 amino acids long. Partial CDR3 DNA: TGTGCCAGCAGCTCAGTAGCGGAGCCGTACCAAGAGACC. It is translated as CASSSVAEPYQET. The whole CDR3 reads CASSSVAEPYQETQYF.

About this clone itself: Read sequence stops 3 residues before the CDR3 end, and the germline J gene provides the missing end. The V gene is TRBV5-1, the J gene TRBJ1-4, with D tentatively TRBD1 (5 bases). The CDR3 totals 14 residues. V was pared by 1 base and J by 5 bases, with 9 bases between. Germline loops: CDR1 SGHRS, CDR2 YFSETQ. The covered CDR3 bases are TGCGCCAGCAGCTTGTGGGGGGGGAATGAAAAA. This sequence encodes CASSLWGGNEK. The whole CDR3 protein reads CASSLWGGNEKLFF.

A word on this clone: With the read ending 3 residues before the CDR3 end, the germline J gene is used to fill in that end. This rearrangement joins TRBV6-1 to TRBJ1-5; D possibly corresponds to TRBD1 (5 bases). The CDR3 is made up of 16 amino acids. V lost 4 bases to trimming and J lost 5 bases, with 18 bases between them. The germline CDR1 and CDR2 sequences are MNHNS and SASEGT. CDR3 residues: CASSGQDRPTDQPQHF. CDR3 DNA (partial): TGTGCCAGCAGTGGACAAGACAGACCTACAGATCAGCCC.

To note about this clone: The read comes to an end 3 residues before the CDR3 does, leaving the germline J gene to fill in the end. The chain recombines TRBV5-6 with TRBJ2-1; no firm D call. V dropped 0 bases and J dropped 9 bases, with 13 bases sitting between them. This CDR3 has 14 residues. Germline V lookup: CDR1 SGHDT, CDR2 YYEEEE. The chain's CDR3 is CASSLGYPNGEQFF. Partial CDR3 DNA: TGTGCCAGCAGCTTGGGGTATCCGAACGGTGAG. The full variable domain, in which reference TRBV5-6 and TRBJ2-1 provide the parts outside the CDR3, is DAGVTQSPTHLIKTRGQQVTLRCSPKSGHDTVSWYQQALGQGPQFIFQYYEEEERQRGNFPDRFSGHQFPNYSSELNVNALLLGDSALYLCASSLGYPNGEQFFGPGTRLTVL.

Remarks on this clone: The sequenced fragment ends 3 residues before the CDR3 boundary, so the rest is inferred from the germline J gene. The rearrangement joins TRBV30 to TRBJ1-2, with D tentatively TRBD1 (6 bases). This CDR3 region has 13 residues. Germline-derived CDR1 and CDR2 are GTSNPN and SVGIG (reference sequence). V was clipped by 1 base and J by 7 bases, with 13 bases between them. The sequenced CDR3 bases are TGTGCCTGGAGTGAGCAGGGGACGGGTGGC. Its translation: CAWSEQGTGG. The CDR3, in full, reads CAWSEQGTGGYTF. The entire variable domain, with the rest obtained from reference TRBV30 and TRBJ1-2, is as follows: SQTIHQWPATLVQPVGSPLSLECTVEGTSNPNLYWYRQAAGRGLQLLFYSVGIGQISSEVPQNLSASRPQDRQFILSSKKLLLSDSGFYLCAWSEQGTGGYTFGSGTRLTVV.

Of note for this clone: The read ends 3 residues early relative to the CDR3; the germline J gene fills the gap. The rearrangement links TRBV5-5 to TRBJ2-1; the match to TRBD2 covers 7 bases. The ends lost 5 bases at V and 0 bases at J; junction bases unmatched: 5. Germline loops: CDR1 SGHKS, CDR2 YYEKEE (reference sequence). This CDR3 contains 15 residues. The CDR3 loop reads CASSSGGDSYNEQFF. The part of the CDR3 DNA that was read is TGTGCCAGCAGTTCTGGGGGGGACTCCTACAATGAG.

In regard to this clone: Read sequence stops 3 residues before the CDR3 end, and the germline J gene provides the missing end. V is TRBV6-2 or TRBV6-3 and J is TRBJ1-1, with unresolved D. Germline CDR1 MNHEY, CDR2 SVGEGT. The CDR3 is 13 amino acids. Trimming pared 7 bases from V and 2 bases from J, leaving 11 bases between. Partial CDR3 DNA: TGTGCCAGCACTCAGTTTATAAACACTGAA. Amino acid sequence: CASTQFINTE. In full, the CDR3 reads CASTQFINTEAFF.

To note about this clone: With the read ending 3 residues before the CDR3 end, the germline J gene is used to fill in that end. V gene TRBV19 combines with J gene TRBJ1-5; 8 bases line up with TRBD1. The CDR3 is 14 residues long. Germline V lookup: CDR1 LNHDA, CDR2 SQIVND (reference sequence). With 8 bases clipped from V and 5 bases from J, the junction kept 8 bases outside the gene matches. The CDR3 reads CASSDRVAYQPQHF. The CDR3 DNA, read in part, is TGTGCCAGTTCGGACAGGGTGGCGTATCAGCCC.

With regard to this clone: The CDR3 goes on 3 residues after the read ends, and that part is filled in from the germline J gene. The chain couples TRBV9 to TRBJ2-7, with TRBD2 matching over 8 bases. The CDR3 sequence is 16 residues long. Germline V lookup: CDR1 SGDLS, CDR2 YYNGEE. With 0 bases clipped from V and 6 bases from J, the junction kept 11 bases outside the gene matches. The part of the CDR3 DNA that was read is TGTGCCAGCAGCGTAGTGGCGGGGGGCCACCCGAGCGAG. It yields the protein CASSVVAGGHPSE. The entire CDR3 is CASSVVAGGHPSEQYF.

Details on this clone: The missing CDR3 end, 3 residues past where the read stops, is filled in from the germline J gene. The same CDR3 also results from other DNA sequences found in this sample. The chain employs TRBV14 and TRBJ1-1; D gene unclear. The CDR3 loop spans 13 amino acids. In germline, CDR1 is SGHDN, CDR2 FVKESK. The V and J ends lost 3 bases and 3 bases respectively, with 8 bases between them. The sequenced CDR3 bases are TGTGCCAGCAGCCAGTTCAGAGACACTGAA. Its translation: CASSQFRDTE. The CDR3 reads in full as CASSQFRDTEAFF.

To note about this clone: The DNA ends 3 residues before the CDR3 does, and the rest of the CDR3 is filled in from the germline J gene. The rearrangement links TRBV18 to TRBJ2-7; D uncertain. Germline CDR1 reads KGHSH; CDR2 reads LQKENI. This CDR3 contains 14 residues. With 1 base removed from V and 3 bases from J, the gap between germline ends came to 10 bases. CDR3 sequence reads: CASSPLGLVYEQYF. Partial CDR3 DNA: TGTGCCAGCTCACCACTTGGGCTGGTCTACGAG. The variable domain in full, with the rest retrieved from reference TRBV18 and TRBJ2-7, is NAGVMQNPRHLVRRRGQEARLRCSPMKGHSHVYWYRQLPEEGLKFMVYLQKENIIDESGMPKERFSAEFPKEGPSILRIQQVVRGDSAAYFCASSPLGLVYEQYFGPGTRLTVT.

On this clone: The CDR3 end is not reached by the read, which stops 3 residues before it; the germline J gene fills it in. The gene calls are TRBV6-4 and TRBJ2-3, with 13 bases lining up with TRBD2. CDR3 length equals 15 residues. Looked up from germline, CDR1 is MRHNA and CDR2 is SNTAGT. J was trimmed by 4 bases and V by 2 bases; bases with no gene match: 0. CDR3 in amino acids: CASSDTSGGADTQYF. Incomplete CDR3 DNA: TGTGCCAGCAGTGACACTAGCGGGGGGGCAGATACG.

About this clone: The read terminates 3 residues ahead of where the CDR3 ends, so the germline J gene completes it. V gene TRBV18 combines with J gene TRBJ1-1; no clear D gene. This CDR3 region has 12 residues. Germline CDR1 KGHSH, CDR2 LQKENI. The covered CDR3 bases are TGTGCCAGCTCACCACAGGGTATAGAA. As protein: CASSPQGIE. The whole CDR3 reads CASSPQGIEAFF.

A note on this clone: The CDR3 end is not reached by the read, which stops 3 residues before it; the germline J gene fills it in. The rearrangement uses TRBV18 and TRBJ1-2; TRBD1 matches at 9 bases. CDR3 length: 16 residues. Per the germline V gene, CDR1 is KGHSH and CDR2 is LQKENI. The covered CDR3 bases are TGTGCCAGCTCACCACAAACCGGGACAGGGACTGATACC. This codes for CASSPQTGTGTDT. The full CDR3 protein reads CASSPQTGTGTDTYTF. Filled out from reference TRBV18 and TRBJ1-2, the complete variable domain reads NAGVMQNPRHLVRRRGQEARLRCSPMKGHSHVYWYRQLPEEGLKFMVYLQKENIIDESGMPKERFSAEFPKEGPSILRIQQVVRGDSAAYFCASSPQTGTGTDTYTFGSGTRLTVV.

The part of the CDR3 DNA that was read is TGCGCCAGCAGCTTGGCATCGCAGGGGAACACAGATACG. Its protein product is CASSLASQGNTDT. The full CDR3 protein reads CASSLASQGNTDTQYF. This chain uses TRBV5-1 with TRBJ2-3; tentative D call: TRBD1 (6 bases). The read ends 3 residues early relative to the CDR3; the germline J gene fills the gap. The CDR3 is made up of 16 amino acids. V lost 0 bases and J lost 2, with 13 bases in between. Germline V lookup: CDR1 SGHRS, CDR2 YFSETQ.

Incomplete CDR3 DNA: TGTGCCAGCAGTGAAACGCTTCTCGGGACAGACACCTATGGC. Amino acids: CASSETLLGTDTYG. In full, the CDR3 reads CASSETLLGTDTYGYTF. The chain has TRBV2 and TRBJ1-2; 7 positions agree with TRBD1. The CDR3 extends 3 residues past the end of the read, so its final part is completed from the germline J gene. This CDR3 has 17 amino acids. Germline V gene data show CDR1 as SNHLY and CDR2 as FYNNEI. J lost 4 bases, V lost 2 bases, and 13 bases had no gene match. Variable domain in full (rest from reference TRBV2 and TRBJ1-2): EPEVTQTPSHQVTQMGQEVILRCVPISNHLYFYWYRQILGQKVEFLVSFYNNEISEKSEIFDDQFSVERPDGSNFTLKIRSTKLEDSAMYFCASSETLLGTDTYGYTFGSGTRLTVV.

With regard to this clone: The read stops 3 residues short of the end of the CDR3; the missing end is completed from the germline J gene. The chain uses TRBV5-6 and TRBJ2-7; D is ambiguous. In germline, CDR1 is SGHDT, CDR2 YYEEEE. The V gene lost 4 bases and the J gene lost 2 bases, with 13 bases spanning the gap. The CDR3 is 14 residues long. CDR3 bases read: TGTGCCAGCAGCCCTAGACTGACCCCCTACGAG. It codes for CASSPRLTPYE. The complete CDR3 protein is CASSPRLTPYEQYF.

About this clone: The sequence runs out 3 residues before the end of the CDR3; the remainder is reconstructed from the germline J gene. The chain recombines TRBV6-1 with TRBJ1-5; D might be TRBD1 (5 bases). This CDR3 region has 15 residues. CDR1 MNHNS and CDR2 SASEGT come from the germline V gene. V lost 2 bases to trimming and J lost 5 bases, with 13 bases between them. CDR3 amino acids: CASSESGVGDQPQHF. Incomplete CDR3 DNA: TGTGCCAGCAGTGAATCGGGGGTTGGCGATCAGCCC.

In regard to this clone: With the read ending 3 residues before the CDR3 end, the germline J gene is used to fill in that end. The V and J genes are TRBV12-3 or TRBV12-4 and TRBJ1-1; no clear D. CDR3 length: 13 residues. V was trimmed by 6 bases and J by 3 bases, leaving 11 bases between them. The sequenced part of the CDR3 DNA is TGTGCCAGCAGCTTCTATGCGGACACTGAA. Translating it yields CASSFYADTE. The full CDR3 reads CASSFYADTEAFF.

About this clone itself: From the germline J gene comes the end of the CDR3, since the read stops 3 residues before it. V gene TRBV7-9 combines with J gene TRBJ1-1, with a weak D call TRBD1 (5 bases). CDR1 SEHNR and CDR2 FQNEAQ come from the germline V gene (reference sequence). Trimming left V 4 bases short and J 5 bases short, with 8 bases between. The CDR3 has 12 amino acids. The CDR3 protein is CASSWGGTEAFF. The CDR3 bases that were read are TGTGCCAGCAGCTGGGGCGGAACTGAA.

As concerns this clone: The read ends 3 residues before the CDR3 terminus; that terminus is restored from the germline J gene. This sequence joins TRBV5-1 and TRBJ2-2; D may be TRBD1 (7 bases). Looked up from germline, CDR1 is SGHRS and CDR2 is YFSETQ. This CDR3 contains 14 residues. Here the CDR3 reads CASSLAEEGAKLFF. CDR3 bases read: TGCGCCAGCAGCTTGGCCGAGGAGGGGGCGAAG. The variable domain in full, completed from reference TRBV5-1 and TRBJ2-2, reads KAGVTQTPRYLIKTRGQQVTLSCSPISGHRSVSWYQQTPGQGLQFLFEYFSETQRNKGNFPGRFSGRQFSNSRSEMNVSTLELGDSALYLCASSLAEEGAKLFFGEGSRLTVL.

Remarks on this clone: The missing CDR3 end, 3 residues past where the read stops, is filled in from the germline J gene. The chain uses TRBV20-1 and TRBJ2-7, with 11 bases lining up with TRBD2. The junction had 3 bases not matched to a gene; V was cut back by 1 base and J by 4 bases. Germline-derived CDR1 and CDR2 are DFQATT and SNEGSKA (reference sequence). This CDR3 contains 14 residues. The CDR3 protein is CSARGLAGRYEQYF. CDR3 DNA, as far as it was read: TGCAGTGCTAGAGGACTAGCGGGACGATACGAG.

About this clone itself: The read gets to within 3 residues of the CDR3 end, and the germline J gene fills in the rest. This sequence joins TRBV11-3 and TRBJ2-5; D is ambiguous. The CDR3 totals 14 residues. V was cut by 2 bases and J by 2 bases, with 9 bases left in between. Germline loops: CDR1 SGHNT, CDR2 YENEEA. CDR3 sequence: CASSLYGIQETQYF. The DNA read from the CDR3 is TGTGCCAGCAGCTTATATGGCATTCAAGAGACC.

Worth noting for this clone: The observed sequence ends 3 residues before the CDR3 terminus, with the missing tail filled in from the germline J gene. This rearrangement joins TRBV20-1 to TRBJ2-3; 9 positions match TRBD2. CDR3 length equals 15 residues. Germline V lookup: CDR1 DFQATT, CDR2 SNEGSKA (reference sequence). The V segment lost 0 bases and the J segment 4 bases; nucleotides outside the gene matches: 5. CDR3 sequence: CSARDGRGGADTQYF. Incomplete CDR3 DNA: TGCAGTGCTAGAGATGGGCGGGGGGGCGCAGATACG.